These T cell receptor beta chains were read from a single sample in a study of siplizumab effects on memory and regulatory T cells. The repertoire was sequenced with immunoSEQ multiplex PCR; TCRdb's copy has only in-frame clones and lacks some. The sample comprises over 100,000 clones, around 92% of which are singletons, and 0.65% to 0.9% rests with the top ten. Sample: Tregs sorted from blood. The receptors originated from a human donor in good health. Each CDR3 is given with its conserved first and last residue. D genes are given only for firm matches. Clone size is stated in some rows and not others, as once, few, many or a class when expanded.

v_call	clone_size	d_call	j_call	cdr3_nt	cdr3_aa
TRBV2	-	TRBD1	TRBJ1-5	TGTGCCAGCCGGCGACAGGGGGATCAGCCCCAGCATTTT	CASRRQGDQPQHF
TRBV11-3	-	TRBD2	TRBJ2-3	TGTGCCAGCAGCATGAGGACTAGCGGGGGCACAGATACGCAGTATTTT	CASSMRTSGGTDTQYF
TRBV10-1	-	TRBD1	TRBJ2-5	TGCGCCAGCAGTGTAAACCGGGACAGGATCCAAGAGACCCAGTACTTC	CASSVNRDRIQETQYF
TRBV10-2	-	-	TRBJ2-7	TGCGCCAGCCTTGGGCCCTCCTACGAGCAGTACTTC	CASLGPSYEQYF
TRBV7-2	-	TRBD1	TRBJ1-5	TGTGCCAGCAGCTTCGACAGGGGCGCCTATCAGCCCCAGCATTTT	CASSFDRGAYQPQHF
TRBV18	-	TRBD1	TRBJ2-7	TGTGCCAGCTCACGGGGGACAGGAAGCTACGAGCAGTACTTC	CASSRGTGSYEQYF
TRBV27	-	-	TRBJ1-1	TGTGCCAGCAGTTTGGAGGGCTTGAACACTGAAGCTTTCTTT	CASSLEGLNTEAFF
TRBV18	-	-	TRBJ1-2	TGTGCCAGCTCACGGACCTTAACGCGAGAGACAGCGGGCTACACCTTC	CASSRTLTRETAGYTF
TRBV10-3	-	TRBD1	TRBJ1-4	TGTGCCATCAGGGGACAGGGGAATGAAAAACTGTTTTTT	CAIRGQGNEKLFF
TRBV29-1	-	-	TRBJ1-2	TGCAGCCCTTCCCAGCGGGGGGGGCATGGCTACACCTTC	CSPSQRGGHGYTF
TRBV11-1	-	TRBD1	TRBJ2-6	TGTGCCAGCGGGACAGGGGTTTTTTCTGGGGCCAACGTCCTGACTTTC	CASGTGVFSGANVLTF
TRBV4-1	-	TRBD1	TRBJ1-3	TGCGCCAGCAGCCAAGAACAGGGGTTGTTTGGAAACACCATATATTTT	CASSQEQGLFGNTIYF
TRBV5-5	-	-	TRBJ2-1	TGTGCCAGCAGCGTTAACAGTAAGGGTGAGCAGTTCTTC	CASSVNSKGEQFF
TRBV7-9	-	-	TRBJ2-7	TGTGCCAGCAGCTTAGGCCAGGTCCGCTACGAGCAGTACTTC	CASSLGQVRYEQYF
TRBV5-4	-	-	TRBJ1-2	TGTGCCAGCAGCTTGTTACAGGGCTACACCTTC	CASSLLQGYTF
TRBV5-1	-	-	TRBJ2-6	TGCGCCAGCAGCTGGGCTGGGGCCAACGTCCTGACTTTC	CASSWAGANVLTF
TRBV19	-	TRBD1	TRBJ1-6	TGTGCCAGCACTGGGACAGCGAATTCACCCCTCCACTTT	CASTGTANSPLHF
TRBV6-1	-	-	TRBJ1-3	TGTGCCAGCACCTTCGCCAGGATGGGAAACACCATATATTTT	CASTFARMGNTIYF
TRBV6-6	-	-	TRBJ1-2	TGTGCCAGCAGTTACGATGGAAGGGGAGGCTACACCTTC	CASSYDGRGGYTF
TRBV10-1	-	TRBD1	TRBJ2-3	TGCGCCAGCAGTAAGGGCCAGGGGGCGACAGATACGCAGTATTTT	CASSKGQGATDTQYF
TRBV19	-	TRBD1	TRBJ1-1	TGTGCCAGTAGCCAGGGGGCTTGGACTGAAGCTTTCTTT	CASSQGAWTEAFF
TRBV6-1	-	-	TRBJ1-5	TGTGCCAGCAGTGACGATCAGCCCCAGCATTTT	CASSDDQPQHF
TRBV5-6	-	-	TRBJ1-1	TGTGCCAGCAGCTTCCGGCTCACGAACACTGAAGCTTCCTTT	CASSFRLTNTEASF
TRBV6-1	once	-	TRBJ2-6	TGTGCCAGCAGTGACCCACTGAGCTCTGGGGCCAACGTCCTGACTTTC	CASSDPLSSGANVLTF
TRBV12-5	once	-	TRBJ2-7	TGTGCTAGTGGTTTGGAAGGAGCCTTCTACGAGCAGTACTTC	CASGLEGAFYEQYF
TRBV28	-	-	TRBJ1-1	TGTGCCATCCACCGGGCCACGAACACTGAAGCTTTCTTT	CAIHRATNTEAFF
TRBV5-5	-	-	TRBJ1-1	TGTGCCAGCAGCTTGATTCCGGACACTGAAGCTTTCTTT	CASSLIPDTEAFF
TRBV18	-	-	TRBJ2-3	TGTGCCAGCTCACCCCTAGGCGAGGGGTTTTCAGATACGCAGTATTTT	CASSPLGEGFSDTQYF